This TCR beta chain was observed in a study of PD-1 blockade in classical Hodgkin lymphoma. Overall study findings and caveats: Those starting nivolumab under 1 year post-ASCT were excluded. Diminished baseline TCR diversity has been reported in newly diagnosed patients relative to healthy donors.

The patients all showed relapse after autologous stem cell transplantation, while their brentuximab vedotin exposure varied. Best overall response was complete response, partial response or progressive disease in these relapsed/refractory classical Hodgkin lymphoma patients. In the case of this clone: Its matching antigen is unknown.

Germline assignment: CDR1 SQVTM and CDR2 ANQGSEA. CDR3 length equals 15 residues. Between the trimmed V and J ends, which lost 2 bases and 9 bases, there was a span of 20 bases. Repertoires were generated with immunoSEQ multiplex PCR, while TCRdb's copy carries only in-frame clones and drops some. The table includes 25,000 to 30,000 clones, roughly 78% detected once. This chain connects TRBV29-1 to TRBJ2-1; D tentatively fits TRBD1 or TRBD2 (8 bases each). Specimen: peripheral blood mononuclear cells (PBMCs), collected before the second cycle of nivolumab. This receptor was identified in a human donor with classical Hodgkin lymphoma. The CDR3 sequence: CSVELETGAGGEQFF. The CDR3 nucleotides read TGCAGCGTTGAATTAGAGACAGGGGCGGGGGGTGAGCAGTTCTTC.